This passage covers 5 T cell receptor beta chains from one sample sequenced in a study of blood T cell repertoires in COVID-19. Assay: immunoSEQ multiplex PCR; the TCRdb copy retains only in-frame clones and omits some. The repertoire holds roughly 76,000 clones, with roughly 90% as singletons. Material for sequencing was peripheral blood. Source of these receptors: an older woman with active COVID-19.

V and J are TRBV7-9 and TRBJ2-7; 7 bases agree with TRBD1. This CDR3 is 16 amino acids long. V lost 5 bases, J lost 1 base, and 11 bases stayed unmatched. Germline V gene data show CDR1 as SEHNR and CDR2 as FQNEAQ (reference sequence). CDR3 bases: TGTGCCAGCAGCCCCAAGCAGGGGGAGAGATCCTACGAGCAGTACTTC. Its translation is CASSPKQGERSYEQYF.

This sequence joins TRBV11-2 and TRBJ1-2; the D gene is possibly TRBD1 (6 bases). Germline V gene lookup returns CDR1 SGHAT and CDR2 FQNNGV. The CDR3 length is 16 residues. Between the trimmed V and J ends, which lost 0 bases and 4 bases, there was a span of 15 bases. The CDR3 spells CASSLEGGAPLYGYTF. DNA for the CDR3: TGTGCCAGCAGCTTAGAGGGGGGGGCCCCCCTCTATGGCTACACCTTC. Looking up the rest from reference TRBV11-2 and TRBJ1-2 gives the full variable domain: EAGVAQSPRYKIIEKRQSVAFWCNPISGHATLYWYQQILGQGPKLLIQFQNNGVVDDSQLPKDRFSAERLKGVDSTLKIQPAKLEDSAVYLCASSLEGGAPLYGYTFGSGTRLTVV.

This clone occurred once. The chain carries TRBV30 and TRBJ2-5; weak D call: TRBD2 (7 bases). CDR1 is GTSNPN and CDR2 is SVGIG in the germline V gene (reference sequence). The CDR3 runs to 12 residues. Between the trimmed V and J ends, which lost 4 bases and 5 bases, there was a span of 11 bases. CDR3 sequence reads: CAWKGRGETQYF. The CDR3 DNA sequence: TGTGCCTGGAAGGGGAGGGGGGAGACCCAGTACTTC.

The CDR3 coding sequence is TGTGCCAGCAGTTCAACTACCCCGAACACTGAAGCTTTCTTT. Amino acids: CASSSTTPNTEAFF. The V call is TRBV6-5, the J call TRBJ1-1, with D unclear. The germline gives CDR1 MNHEY, CDR2 SVGAGI. Trimming stripped 4 bases from V and 1 base from J, with 10 bases between. CDR3 length: 14 residues.

The chain's CDR3 is CASSLSSGSALDNEQFF. The CDR3 region has the DNA TGTGCCAGCAGCTTATCCAGCGGGAGTGCCCTCGACAATGAGCAGTTCTTC. The chain employs TRBV7-9 and TRBJ2-1, with 8 bases identical to TRBD2. CDR3 length: 17 amino acids. The junction had 11 bases not matched to a gene; V was cut back by 2 bases and J by 5 bases. The V gene's germline CDR1 is SEHNR and CDR2 FQNEAQ (reference sequence).